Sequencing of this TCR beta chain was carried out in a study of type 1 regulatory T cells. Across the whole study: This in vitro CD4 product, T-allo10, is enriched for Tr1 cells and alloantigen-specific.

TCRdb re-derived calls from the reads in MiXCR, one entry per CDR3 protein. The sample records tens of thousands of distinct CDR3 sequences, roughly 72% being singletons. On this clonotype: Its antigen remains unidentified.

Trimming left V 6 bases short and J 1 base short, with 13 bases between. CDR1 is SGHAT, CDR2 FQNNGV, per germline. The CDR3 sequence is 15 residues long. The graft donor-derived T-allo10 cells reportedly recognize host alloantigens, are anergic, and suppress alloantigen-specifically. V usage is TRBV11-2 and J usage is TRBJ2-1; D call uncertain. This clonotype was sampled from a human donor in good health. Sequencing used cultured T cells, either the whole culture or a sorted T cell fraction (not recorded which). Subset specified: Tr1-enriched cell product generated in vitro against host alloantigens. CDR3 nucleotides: TGTGCCAGCAGTCAGGACCCCCTGTCCTACAATGAGCAGTTCTTC. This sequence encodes CASSQDPLSYNEQFF.